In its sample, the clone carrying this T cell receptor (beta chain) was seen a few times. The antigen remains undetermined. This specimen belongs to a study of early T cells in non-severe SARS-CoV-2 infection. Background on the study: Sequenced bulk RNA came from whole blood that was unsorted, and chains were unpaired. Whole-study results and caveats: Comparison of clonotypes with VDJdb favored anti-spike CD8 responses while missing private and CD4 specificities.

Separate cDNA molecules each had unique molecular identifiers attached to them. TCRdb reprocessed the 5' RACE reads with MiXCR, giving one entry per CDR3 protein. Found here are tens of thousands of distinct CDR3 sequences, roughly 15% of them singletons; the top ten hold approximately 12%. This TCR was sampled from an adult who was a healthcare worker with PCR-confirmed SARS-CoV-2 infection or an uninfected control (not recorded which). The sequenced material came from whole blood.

CDR3 sequence (DNA): TGTGCCAGTAACTACGGACAGGGGGATTCACCCCTCCACTTT. Translating gives CASNYGQGDSPLHF. The chain has TRBV19 and TRBJ1-6, with 10 nucleotides matching TRBD1. Germline V gene sequence: CDR1 LNHDA, CDR2 SQIVND (reference sequence). The CDR3 consists of 14 residues. The V and J ends lost 7 bases and 8 bases, in that order; junction bases with no gene match: 5.